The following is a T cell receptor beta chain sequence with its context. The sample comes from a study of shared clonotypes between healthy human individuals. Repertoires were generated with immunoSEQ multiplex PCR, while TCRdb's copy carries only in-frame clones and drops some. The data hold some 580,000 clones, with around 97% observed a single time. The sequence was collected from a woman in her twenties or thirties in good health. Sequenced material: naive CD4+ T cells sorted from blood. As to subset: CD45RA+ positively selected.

This CDR3 is CAWSRTGVRSPLHF. In DNA, the CDR3 is TGTGCCTGGAGTAGGACAGGGGTTCGCTCACCCCTCCACTTT. The chain has TRBV30 and TRBJ1-6; 9 bases align to TRBD1. Germline V CDR1 and CDR2: GTSNPN, SVGIG (reference sequence). The CDR3 contains 14 residues. The V and J ends lost 2 bases and 10 bases, in that order; junction bases with no gene match: 6.